These 13 T cell receptor beta chains came from one sample sequenced in a study of response to subunit inactivated influenza vaccine (dated by TCRdb to the late 2010s). Libraries were prepared through RT-PCR. TCRdb names Illumina HiSeq 2500 as the instrument used. TCRdb reran the public reads through fastp at Q25 and MiXCR, keeping productive beta chains. Identical CDR3 protein sequences are pooled into one entry, listed with their most common genes and DNA. This sample lists 250,000 to 350,000 distinct CDR3 sequences; 20% to 25% were detected once. The ten largest clones take up around 10% of the sample. The sample was PBMCs from blood, taken approximately 20 months after vaccination. Receptors were obtained from a man aged 50 to 69 who received an inactivated influenza vaccine. Donor details come from another sample of the same person, matched by shared clones.

V is TRBV5-1 and J is TRBJ2-5; D gene uncertain. Trimming took 0 bases from V and 5 from J, leaving 14 bases between them. Germline V gene sequence: CDR1 SGHRS, CDR2 YFSETQ. This CDR3 contains 15 residues. The CDR3 DNA is TGCGCCAGCAGCTTGGTATCCGAGACGTGGGAGACCCAGTACTTC. This sequence encodes CASSLVSETWETQYF.

This chain uses TRBV27 with TRBJ1-1; D possibly corresponds to TRBD1 (5 bases). The length of the CDR3 is 14 residues. The V gene's germline CDR1 is MNHEY and CDR2 SMNVEV (reference sequence). Trimming removed 3 bases from V and 5 bases from J, with 13 bases in between. In DNA, the CDR3 is TGTGCCAGCAGTTTTGTGGGGGGAAAAACTGAAGCTTTCTTT. It is translated as CASSFVGGKTEAFF.

The rearrangement links TRBV6-2 or TRBV6-3 to TRBJ2-6; 12 nucleotides align to TRBD2. CDR3 size: 17 residues. Germline V gives CDR1 MNHEY, CDR2 SVGEGT. The J segment lost 0 bases and the V segment lost 7 bases, leaving 4 bases of the junction unmatched. In DNA form, the CDR3 reads TGTGCCAGCACCCAGACTAGCGGGAGCTCTGGGGCCAACGTCCTGACTTTC. Its translation is CASTQTSGSSGANVLTF.

The sample holds a few counts of this clonotype. The rearrangement uses TRBV28 and TRBJ2-2; no firm D call. V dropped 4 bases and J dropped 5 bases, with 5 bases sitting between them. CDR1 MDHEN and CDR2 SYDVKM come from the germline V gene. The CDR3 sequence is 12 residues long. In DNA, the CDR3 is TGTGCCAGCAGTTCAGTTACCGGGGAGCTGTTTTTT. It codes for CASSSVTGELFF. Using reference TRBV28 and TRBJ2-2 for the parts outside the CDR3, the full variable domain is DVKVTQSSRYLVKRTGEKVFLECVQDMDHENMFWYRQDPGLGLRLIYFSYDVKMKEKGDIPEGYSVSREKKERFSLILESASTNQTSMYLCASSSVTGELFFGEGSRLTVL.

This clonotype was observed at least ten times. J is TRBJ1-4 and V is TRBV18; D perhaps matches TRBD1 (5 bases). This CDR3 is built from 14 residues. Germline CDR1 reads KGHSH; CDR2 reads LQKENI. The V gene lost 3 bases and the J gene lost 8 bases, with 13 bases spanning the gap. The CDR3 sequence is CASSPGGAGEKLFF. As DNA, the CDR3 is TGTGCCAGCTCACCGGGCGGGGCCGGAGAAAAACTGTTTTTT.

The rearrangement uses TRBV18 and TRBJ2-3; TRBD1 or TRBD2 may be the D gene (5 bases each). Germline values: CDR1 KGHSH, CDR2 LQKENI. The V end lost 1 base, the J end lost 0 bases, and 11 bases lay between the germline ends. The CDR3 is 16 residues long. The CDR3 loop reads CASSPRRDVSTDTQYF. As DNA, the CDR3 is TGTGCCAGCTCACCACGCCGGGACGTTAGCACAGATACGCAGTATTTT. Combining the CDR3 with reference TRBV18 and TRBJ2-3 gives the whole variable domain NAGVMQNPRHLVRRRGQEARLRCSPMKGHSHVYWYRQLPEEGLKFMVYLQKENIIDESGMPKERFSAEFPKEGPSILRIQQVVRGDSAAYFCASSPRRDVSTDTQYFGPGTRLTVL.

This clonotype was found a few times. The chain employs TRBV15 and TRBJ1-4; D gene uncertain. The CDR3 is made up of 16 amino acids. Trimming shortened V by 7 bases and J by 2 bases, and 17 bases separated the two germline ends. Germline V CDR1 and CDR2: LNHNV, YYDKDF (reference sequence). The CDR3 reads CATTRELLDTNEKLFF. CDR3 bases: TGTGCCACCACACGGGAACTCTTGGACACTAATGAAAAACTGTTTTTT.

This clonotype came up a few times. The chain combines TRBV5-4 with TRBJ1-3; 8 bases are shared with TRBD1. V was clipped by 4 bases and J by 2 bases; unmatched bases: 5. The CDR3 extends over 15 amino acids. Germline V gene sequence: CDR1 SGHNT, CDR2 YYREEE (reference sequence). The CDR3 loop is CASSQAGGPGNTIYF. The DNA for the CDR3 is TGTGCCAGCAGCCAAGCAGGGGGCCCTGGAAACACCATATATTTT. The whole variable domain, remainder taken from reference TRBV5-4 and TRBJ1-3, is ETGVTQSPTHLIKTRGQQVTLRCSSQSGHNTVSWYQQALGQGPQFIFQYYREEENGRGNFPPRFSGLQFPNYSSELNVNALELDDSALYLCASSQAGGPGNTIYFGEGSWLTVV.

This clonotype occurred a few times. The rearrangement joins TRBV5-1 to TRBJ1-2; perhaps TRBD1 as D (6 bases). Trimming shortened V by 4 bases and J by 7 bases, and 17 bases separated the two germline ends. The germline V gene encodes CDR1 SGHRS and CDR2 YFSETQ. The CDR3 runs 14 residues. CDR3 bases: TGCGCCAGCAGCCCGGGACACCCAACAGGTGGCTACACCTTC. Translated, it gives CASSPGHPTGGYTF.

This chain connects TRBV10-3 to TRBJ1-3, with no clear D. The CDR3 has 15 residues. Germline V gene lookup returns CDR1 ENHRY and CDR2 SYGVKD. V was cut by 11 bases and J by 4 bases, with 21 bases left in between. The CDR3 bases are TGTGCCTCCCTGCCTGGACTCGACGGAGGAAACACCATATATTTT. This translates into CASLPGLDGGNTIYF.

The chain carries TRBV24-1 and TRBJ2-3, with D unresolved. CDR1 KGHDR and CDR2 SFDVKD come from the germline V gene. The CDR3 is 14 residues long. With 4 bases removed from V and 3 bases from J, the gap between germline ends came to 10 bases. For the CDR3, the DNA is TGTGCCACCAGTGACCCGAAGCGAACAGATACGCAGTATTTT. Translating gives CATSDPKRTDTQYF.

This clonotype was recorded once. The chain is built from TRBV11-2 and TRBJ2-3; the D gene is possibly TRBD2 (6 bases). V was cut by 1 base and J by 1 base, with 12 bases left in between. Germline values: CDR1 SGHAT, CDR2 FQNNGV. This CDR3 region has 16 residues. The CDR3 region has the DNA TGTGCCAGCAGCTTAGTACCGGGGGTGGGCACAGATACGCAGTATTTT. This gives the protein CASSLVPGVGTDTQYF.

This clonotype was seen a few times. The gene calls are TRBV20-1 and TRBJ2-3; TRBD2 aligns across 8 bases. J gave up 3 bases and V 7 bases, and 3 bases lay outside the gene matches. There are 12 residues in the CDR3. Germline V lookup: CDR1 DFQATT, CDR2 SNEGSKA (reference sequence). The CDR3 loop is CSGLARTDTQYF. The CDR3 region has the DNA TGCAGTGGACTAGCGAGGACAGATACGCAGTATTTT.